The 26 T cell receptor beta chains below come from one sample, sequenced in a study of blood T cell repertoires in COVID-19. Measured with immunoSEQ multiplex PCR; TCRdb has only the in-frame clones, and not every one. Among approximately 130,000 clones listed, about 88% were seen once. The sample taken for sequencing was PBMCs or T cells enriched from blood (not recorded which). The receptor source for this set is a woman in her forties or fifties who had recovered from COVID-19.

This clone has just a few counts. The V and J genes are TRBV5-6 and TRBJ1-1; 7 positions match TRBD1. J gave up 4 bases and V 2 bases, and 5 bases lay outside the gene matches. Per germline, CDR1 SGHDT and CDR2 YYEEEE. The CDR3 runs 14 residues. DNA of the CDR3: TGTGCCAGCAGCTTTCGTACAGGGGTCACTGAAGCTTTCTTT. It encodes CASSFRTGVTEAFF. Supplemented by reference TRBV5-6 and TRBJ1-1, the full variable domain reads DAGVTQSPTHLIKTRGQQVTLRCSPKSGHDTVSWYQQALGQGPQFIFQYYEEEERQRGNFPDRFSGHQFPNYSSELNVNALLLGDSALYLCASSFRTGVTEAFFGQGTRLTVV.

The table lists this clone with a few counts. The rearrangement uses TRBV7-2 and TRBJ1-1, with 8 positions matching TRBD1. The CDR3 has 18 amino acids. Germline V gives CDR1 SGHTA, CDR2 FQGNSA. Trimming at V came to 1 base and at J to 1 base, leaving 11 bases not matched to a gene. In DNA, the CDR3 is TGTGCCAGCAGCTTAGTAATAGGTACAGGGGGAAAGAACACTGAAGCTTTCTTT. It is translated as CASSLVIGTGGKNTEAFF.

This chain links TRBV15 with TRBJ1-3; D may be TRBD1 (6 bases). This CDR3 is built from 17 residues. Germline CDR1 LNHNV, CDR2 YYDKDF (reference sequence). Trimming removed 0 bases from V and 3 bases from J, with 15 bases in between. The CDR3 coding sequence is TGTGCCACCAGCAGAGATCTCCAGGGGACATATGGAAACACCATATATTTT. This codes for CATSRDLQGTYGNTIYF.

The CDR3 DNA reads TGTGCCATCAAAATCGGTAGTTCGCCCGATCCGTCTGAAGCTTTCTTT. Residues: CAIKIGSSPDPSEAFF. The rearrangement links TRBV10-3 to TRBJ1-1; D is uncertain. This CDR3 comprises 16 residues. V lost 7 bases and J 6 bases, leaving 24 bases between the germline ends. Germline loops: CDR1 ENHRY, CDR2 SYGVKD.

The genes are TRBV18 and TRBJ1-2; TRBD1 matches 10 bases. V was pared by 4 bases and J by 2 bases, with 4 bases of the junction left unmatched. CDR1 and CDR2 (germline): KGHSH, LQKENI. The CDR3 has 15 amino acids. CDR3 protein: CASSLGTGENYGYTF. DNA of the CDR3: TGTGCCAGCTCACTAGGGACAGGGGAGAACTATGGCTACACCTTC.

The rearrangement uses TRBV11-2 and TRBJ2-1; 15 nucleotides agree with TRBD2. Germline loops: CDR1 SGHAT, CDR2 FQNNGV. The CDR3 totals 14 residues. J gave up 14 bases and V 6 bases, and 8 bases lay outside the gene matches. The CDR3 DNA is TGTGCCAGCAGTCGGGGACTAGCGGGGGGTGTAAAGTTCTTC. Protein product: CASSRGLAGGVKFF.

The genes are TRBV7-9 and TRBJ1-1; weak D call: TRBD1 (6 bases). The germline CDR1 and CDR2 sequences are SEHNR and FQNEAQ (reference sequence). The CDR3 has 16 amino acids. V was clipped by 1 base and J by 4 bases, with 16 bases between them. Written as DNA, the CDR3 is TGTGCCAGCAGCTTAGAGTCAGGACAAGGGGGCACTGAAGCTTTCTTT. Translation gives CASSLESGQGGTEAFF.

The chain couples TRBV2 to TRBJ2-2; TRBD2 matches 9 bases. Looked up from germline, CDR1 is SNHLY and CDR2 is FYNNEI. CDR3 length: 15 amino acids. The V and J ends lost 7 bases and 6 bases, in that order; junction bases with no gene match: 9. This CDR3 reads CASTLAGVGPGELFF. The CDR3 bases are TGTGCCAGCACCTTAGCGGGGGTCGGACCCGGGGAGCTGTTTTTT. Full variable domain (outside the CDR3, taken from reference TRBV2 and TRBJ2-2): EPEVTQTPSHQVTQMGQEVILRCVPISNHLYFYWYRQILGQKVEFLVSFYNNEISEKSEIFDDQFSVERPDGSNFTLKIRSTKLEDSAMYFCASTLAGVGPGELFFGEGSRLTVL.

The V gene is TRBV10-3, the J gene TRBJ1-1; D gene ambiguous. The CDR3 loop spans 15 amino acids. V was trimmed by 0 bases and J by 1 base, leaving 9 bases between them. Germline CDR1 is ENHRY and CDR2 is SYGVKD. The CDR3 DNA follows: TGTGCCATCAGTGAGTCGAGAACGGGGAACACTGAAGCTTTCTTT. This encodes CAISESRTGNTEAFF.

This clone was seen a few times. This chain connects TRBV5-8 to TRBJ2-6; no definite D call. Trimming stripped 1 base from V and 0 bases from J, with 5 bases between. This CDR3 comprises 15 residues. Per germline, CDR1 SGHTS and CDR2 YDEGEE. CDR3 nucleotide sequence: TGTGCCAGCAGCTTGTACGGCTCTGGGGCCAACGTCCTGACTTTC. The encoded protein is CASSLYGSGANVLTF. Full variable domain (outside the CDR3, taken from reference TRBV5-8 and TRBJ2-6): EAGVTQSPTHLIKTRGQQATLRCSPISGHTSVYWYQQALGLGLQFLLWYDEGEERNRGNFPPRFSGRQFPNYSSELNVNALELEDSALYLCASSLYGSGANVLTFGAGSRLTVL.

As to this clone: An end of the junction does not agree with germline; a read error may underlie this. The chain has TRBV2 and TRBJ1-6; 7 bases match TRBD1. The germline CDR1 and CDR2 sequences are SNHLY and FYNNEI. CDR3 length: 13 residues. The CDR3 is CASNEGGLSPLHF. The CDR3 bases are TGTGCCAGCAATGAAGGGGGCTTGTCACCCCTCCACTTT.

This chain connects TRBV9 to TRBJ2-5; no clear D. CDR3 length: 15 amino acids. Looked up from germline, CDR1 is SGDLS and CDR2 is YYNGEE. V was clipped by 0 bases and J by 2 bases, with 11 bases between them. DNA for the CDR3: TGTGCCAGCAGCGTAGGAGTCCAGGAACAAGAGACCCAGTACTTC. The encoded protein is CASSVGVQEQETQYF.

The chain carries TRBV12-5 and TRBJ1-1; D is ambiguous. Germline V CDR1 and CDR2: LGHNT, FRNRAP. V dropped 3 bases and J dropped 10 bases, with 12 bases sitting between them. The CDR3 has 12 amino acids. The CDR3 here is CASGFASTLAFF. The CDR3 DNA reads TGTGCTAGTGGTTTCGCTTCTACTTTAGCTTTCTTT.

This clone appeared once. This chain joins TRBV5-1 and TRBJ1-1; D remains ambiguous. Trimming stripped 0 bases from V and 3 bases from J, with 9 bases between. The germline CDR1 and CDR2 sequences are SGHRS and YFSETQ. CDR3 size: 14 residues. The CDR3 nucleotides are TGCGCCAGCAGCTTGGCCACTGGTGACACTGAAGCTTTCTTT. Translated: CASSLATGDTEAFF.

This clone was detected only once. The CDR3 is CASSPWTGENTEAFF. CDR3 DNA: TGTGCCAGCAGCCCCTGGACAGGGGAAAACACTGAAGCTTTCTTT. The chain links TRBV7-9 to TRBJ1-1, with 9 nucleotides matching TRBD1. Looked up from germline, CDR1 is SEHNR and CDR2 is FQNEAQ (reference sequence). There are 15 residues in the CDR3. V dropped 5 bases and J dropped 2; count of bases not matched to a gene: 6.

The chain couples TRBV18 to TRBJ1-2; the D is unclear. Per germline, CDR1 KGHSH and CDR2 LQKENI. The CDR3 loop spans 13 amino acids. V lost 5 bases to trimming and J lost 6 bases, with 13 bases between them. CDR3 in amino acids: CASSSQEGDGYTF. CDR3 nucleotides: TGTGCCAGCTCATCACAAGAGGGAGATGGCTACACCTTC.

The chain joins TRBV29-1 to TRBJ1-2; 10 bases fit TRBD1. Germline assignment: CDR1 SQVTM and CDR2 ANQGSEA. The junction had 9 bases not matched to a gene; V was cut back by 3 bases and J by 14 bases. The CDR3 spans 12 residues. CDR3 protein: CSVDGQGGAATF. Here the CDR3 DNA reads TGCAGCGTTGATGGACAGGGGGGAGCTGCGACCTTC.

Comment on this clone: Distinct nucleotide sequences in the sample also encode this CDR3. The chain links TRBV27 to TRBJ2-1; TRBD2 matches 8 bases. V shed 2 bases and J 4 bases; nucleotides not matched to a gene: 1. The CDR3 sequence is 14 residues long. The germline V gene encodes CDR1 MNHEY and CDR2 SMNVEV (reference sequence). The CDR3 nucleotides read TGTGCCAGCAGTTTAACGGGGGGGTACAATGAGCAGTTCTTC. Protein product: CASSLTGGYNEQFF.

The chain combines TRBV24-1 with TRBJ1-2; D is undetermined. Per germline, CDR1 KGHDR and CDR2 SFDVKD. The CDR3 is 13 residues long. The V gene lost 4 bases and the J gene lost 2 bases, with 7 bases spanning the gap. CDR3 sequence reads: CATSDSRNYGYTF. DNA for the CDR3: TGTGCCACCAGTGACTCCAGGAACTATGGCTACACCTTC.

This chain links TRBV9 with TRBJ1-5; possibly TRBD1 for D (6 bases). This CDR3 spans 13 amino acids. Trimming pared 5 bases from V and 7 bases from J, leaving 13 bases between. Per the germline V gene, CDR1 is SGDLS and CDR2 is YYNGEE. The CDR3 coding sequence is TGTGCCAGCAGTCTCGGGGGGGGCCAGCCCCAGCATTTT. Its protein product is CASSLGGGQPQHF.

This sequence joins TRBV5-4 and TRBJ1-1; TRBD1 aligns across 10 bases. CDR3 length: 14 amino acids. J was trimmed by 4 bases and V by 4 bases; bases with no gene match: 4. The germline gives CDR1 SGHNT, CDR2 YYREEE (reference sequence). The CDR3 loop is CASSGGQGPTEAFF. Here the CDR3 DNA reads TGTGCCAGCAGCGGGGGACAGGGGCCCACTGAAGCTTTCTTT.

V is TRBV29-1 and J is TRBJ1-2; possible D gene TRBD1, 5 bases. V was clipped by 1 base and J by 7 bases, with 13 bases between them. The germline V gene encodes CDR1 SQVTM and CDR2 ANQGSEA. The CDR3 covers 13 residues. This CDR3 reads CSVEAGGGRGYTF. CDR3 DNA: TGCAGCGTTGAAGCTGGCGGGGGTCGTGGCTACACCTTC.

The V gene is TRBV7-9, the J gene TRBJ1-4; D unclear. Trimming left V 8 bases short and J 5 bases short, with 6 bases between. Germline CDR1 and CDR2: SEHNR and FQNEAQ (reference sequence). The CDR3 totals 11 residues. In nucleotides, the CDR3 is TGTGCCAGCGCTACGAATGAAAAACTGTTTTTT. Its protein product is CASATNEKLFF.

The V gene is TRBV5-1, the J gene TRBJ2-1, with a weak D call TRBD1 (5 bases). The CDR3 extends over 16 amino acids. Deletions cut 0 bases from V and 0 bases from J, with 10 bases between. Per germline, CDR1 SGHRS and CDR2 YFSETQ. As DNA, the CDR3 is TGCGCCAGCAGCTTGGACAGGATAAGCTCCTACAATGAGCAGTTCTTC. Translation: CASSLDRISSYNEQFF.

This clone occurred a few times. The chain is built from TRBV6-5 and TRBJ2-1; tentative D call: TRBD1 (6 bases). V lost 3 bases and J 3 bases, leaving 12 bases between the germline ends. The CDR3 is 15 residues long. The V gene's germline CDR1 is MNHEY and CDR2 SVGAGI. The CDR3 loop reads CASSYRAGDYNEQFF. DNA for the CDR3: TGTGCCAGCAGTTATCGGGCAGGGGACTACAATGAGCAGTTCTTC.

The chain combines TRBV28 with TRBJ1-2, with TRBD1 matching 8 bases. The CDR3 covers 14 residues. Germline V gene lookup returns CDR1 MDHEN and CDR2 SYDVKM. V was pared by 5 bases and J by 8 bases, with 10 bases of the junction left unmatched. Written as DNA, the CDR3 is TGTGCCAGCAGTCCACAAGGACAGGGTGTGGGCTACACCTTC. Residues: CASSPQGQGVGYTF.